These T cell receptor beta chains were read from a single sample in a study of regulatory T cells in long-lasting Graves disease. MiXCR, run by TCRdb on the multiplex PCR reads, gives a single entry per CDR3 protein. The profile covers about 530,000 distinct CDR3 sequences, with around 15% appearing a single time and just under 25% taken by the ten largest. This sample was also put to use in a study of T cells in Graves' hyperthyroidism and ophthalmopathy.

Sample: peripheral blood mononuclear cells (PBMCs), taken at new diagnosis, from a patient treated with antithyroid drugs. The receptors were sampled from a middle-aged woman with Graves disease. Both conserved end residues are trimmed from each CDR3.

v_call,j_call,cdr3_aa
TRBV12-5,TRBJ2-1,ASGLVQGAHNEQF
TRBV19,TRBJ1-5,ASRNWQGEDQPQH
TRBV7-8,TRBJ1-5,ASSLLPTQGANQPQH
TRBV28,TRBJ2-1,ASSLGAVNEQF
TRBV29-1,TRBJ1-3,SVADRAGNTIY
TRBV5-5,TRBJ1-2,ASSFSVGGNYGYT
TRBV3-1,TRBJ1-4,ASSPTILWFATNEKLF
TRBV28,TRBJ1-1,ASRTGVINTEAF
TRBV4-1,TRBJ2-1,ASSQIAGHNEQF
TRBV20-1,TRBJ2-6,SARFRGSGANVLT
TRBV2,TRBJ1-1,ASSATGTVNTEAF
TRBV6-2/TRBV6-3,TRBJ1-2,ASSSVYRDAVSAGYT
TRBV27,TRBJ1-5,ASRPGRNQPQH
TRBV9,TRBJ1-1,ASSVGGPLNTEAF
TRBV6-5,TRBJ2-1,ASSSPGQGFYEQF
TRBV10-3,TRBJ1-5,AISEHGTGSNQPQH
TRBV3-1,TRBJ2-7,ASSAGGFEQY
TRBV19,TRBJ2-3,ASSILDGAGTDTQY
TRBV20-1,TRBJ2-1,SARDPSAEQF
TRBV19,TRBJ1-2,ASSFGQGPNYGYT
TRBV11-2,TRBJ1-3,ASSLLRSGNTIY
TRBV12-3/TRBV12-4,TRBJ2-1,ASRQDKLSSYNEQF
TRBV25-1,TRBJ1-2,ASGAWGTGEYGYT
TRBV6-1,TRBJ1-5,ASSDRRELGRPQH
TRBV6-2/TRBV6-3,TRBJ2-5,ASSYDLGRGVEETQY
TRBV20-1,TRBJ1-4,SARDRSGTNEKLF
TRBV6-1,TRBJ1-3,ASRAVSSGNTIY
TRBV4-1,TRBJ2-7,ASSQDSGGDEQY
TRBV6-5,TRBJ1-1,ASSSPTGTSEAF
TRBV5-8,TRBJ2-1,ASWGQGTYNEQF
TRBV20-1,TRBJ1-6,SARTGASSYNSPLH
TRBV11-3,TRBJ2-3,ASSSPGTSGGPDTQY
TRBV3-1,TRBJ2-3,ASSQTTGGVDTQY
TRBV3-1,TRBJ1-1,ASSQDVTGGTEAF
TRBV28,TRBJ1-1,ASIYDGVSDTEAF
TRBV11-2,TRBJ2-7,ASSPPDSYEQY
TRBV12-5,TRBJ2-1,ASGYRTGGSYNEQF
TRBV28,TRBJ2-5,ASSSSGTTLPGLAGGLRTQY
TRBV11-2,TRBJ1-1,ASSTGTRGMNTEAF
TRBV9,TRBJ2-3,ASSATGTGHLDTQY
TRBV7-3,TRBJ1-1,ASSLKGGSEAF
TRBV4-1,TRBJ2-3,ASSQVNRGADTQY
TRBV12-3/TRBV12-4,TRBJ1-6,ASSPGEEGSPLH
TRBV5-8,TRBJ2-7,ASSLGLSAWEQY
TRBV7-2,TRBJ2-7,AIQLLAVHLSNEQY
TRBV18,TRBJ1-5,AGSPKGEQPQH
TRBV19,TRBJ2-1,ASSSDRRNEQF
TRBV27,TRBJ1-6,ASSFSTGLRPLH
TRBV18,TRBJ2-7,ASGSRAYEQY
TRBV30,TRBJ1-2,AWSDQGGTYGYT
TRBV11-3,TRBJ2-2,ASLLGTVNTGELF
TRBV12-3/TRBV12-4,TRBJ2-3,ASSLFSLMDTQY
TRBV19,TRBJ1-5,ASSLNQGVQPQH
TRBV19,TRBJ2-2,ASSIPRMAGELF
TRBV28,TRBJ1-1,ASILRGTEAF
TRBV20-1,TRBJ2-1,SARDLSSGVAEQF
TRBV20-1,TRBJ2-3,SARVGLAGRDTQY
TRBV5-1,TRBJ2-1,ASSLRGAEIDEQF
TRBV20-1,TRBJ2-1,SAREGELYNEQF